These T cell receptor beta chains were read from a single sample in a study of graft-versus-host responses after intestinal transplantation. Clones were sequenced by immunoSEQ multiplex PCR, and TCRdb holds only the in-frame ones, with some missing. The table lists about 97,000 clones, 91% of them singletons. No antigen has been identified for these receptors. The sequenced sample was unstimulated CD4+ T cells sorted from spleen or lymph node cells, obtained before transplant. The receptors were gathered from a human donor who was the organ donor for an intestinal transplant. The CDR3 runs from the conserved cysteine through the conserved F or W. A D gene is named only where the DNA matches it firmly. The size field is filled for only some rows; it gives once, few, many or a size class.

clone_size	v_call	j_call	d_call	cdr3_nt	cdr3_aa
once	TRBV9	TRBJ2-5	TRBD2	TGTGCCAGCAGCGTAGGCCTATCGGGGGGGCAAGAGACCCAGTACTTC	CASSVGLSGGQETQYF
-	TRBV29-1	TRBJ2-5	TRBD1	TGCAGCGTGGGACAGGGGGCAACCGGAGAGACCCAGTACTTC	CSVGQGATGETQYF
-	TRBV11-1	TRBJ2-1	-	TGTGCCAGCAGCTTTCGGCGGAATGAGCAGTTCTTC	CASSFRRNEQFF
-	TRBV27	TRBJ1-1	TRBD1	TGTGCCAGCAGTTTATTGGGACAGCCTCTCGTATTT	CASSLLGQPLVF
-	TRBV4-2	TRBJ2-1	TRBD2	TGTGCCAGCAGCGCTGAAGCGGGGGGAATTTACAATGAGCAGTTCTTC	CASSAEAGGIYNEQFF
once	TRBV6-1	TRBJ2-3	-	TGTGCCAGCAGTGTTAGTTTTTCTAGCACAGATACGCAGTATTTT	CASSVSFSSTDTQYF
-	TRBV6-1	TRBJ2-7	-	TGTGCCAGCAGGTCCCAGGTCAACTACGAGCAGTACTTC	CASRSQVNYEQYF
-	TRBV19	TRBJ1-4	-	TGTGCCAGTAGTAGCCCCCGGGGTAACGAAAAACTGTTTTTT	CASSSPRGNEKLFF
-	TRBV6-6	TRBJ1-2	-	TGTGCCAGCAGTTCGGGACAAAACTATGGCTACACCTTC	CASSSGQNYGYTF
-	TRBV30	TRBJ1-3	-	TGTGCCTGGAGTGCGGCGGTCATCTCTGGAAACACCATATATTTT	CAWSAAVISGNTIYF
-	TRBV18	TRBJ1-1	TRBD1	TGTGCCAGCTCAGCCGGGCGAGGGGGCTCTGAAGCTTTCTTT	CASSAGRGGSEAFF
-	TRBV6-5	TRBJ1-2	TRBD1	TGTGCCAGCAGCCGCACAGGGGCCCTTAACTATGGCTACACCTTC	CASSRTGALNYGYTF
-	TRBV7-4	TRBJ2-2	-	TGTGCCAGCAGCTTAGACAGCTACACCGGGGAGCTGTTTTTT	CASSLDSYTGELFF
-	TRBV4-1	TRBJ1-2	-	TGCGCCAGCAGCCAAGAGAGGGGGAGAAGCTATGGCTACACCTTC	CASSQERGRSYGYTF
-	TRBV5-1	TRBJ1-2	-	TGCGCCAGCTGGGGAGGGGACGGCTACACCTTC	CASWGGDGYTF
-	TRBV25-1	TRBJ2-3	TRBD2	TGTGCCAGCAGTGATTCTTGGCCGGGGGGGACAGATACGCAGTATTTT	CASSDSWPGGTDTQYF
-	TRBV19	TRBJ1-5	-	TGTGCCAGTAGTGGATCAGGTAGCAATCAGCCCCAGCATTTT	CASSGSGSNQPQHF
few	TRBV4-1	TRBJ1-4	TRBD1	TGCGCCAGCAGCGTACCACAGGGGGCGCTGGGGGAAAAACTGTTTTTT	CASSVPQGALGEKLFF
once	TRBV4-2	TRBJ2-2	TRBD1	TGTGCCAGCAGCCAAGATCGGGGGACAGGGGTCACCGGGGAGCTGTTTTTT	CASSQDRGTGVTGELFF
-	TRBV2	TRBJ1-2	TRBD1	TGTGCCAGCAGACCTTTTTCGGGACAGGGGGCGCATGGCTACACCTTC	CASRPFSGQGAHGYTF
-	TRBV6-5	TRBJ1-2	TRBD1	TGTGCCAGCAGTTACACCGGGACAGCTAACTATGGCTACACCTTC	CASSYTGTANYGYTF
once	TRBV4-2	TRBJ2-7	TRBD1	TGTGCCAGCAGCCAAGACGGGACAGTATTAACCGAGCAGTACTTC	CASSQDGTVLTEQYF
-	TRBV4-1	TRBJ2-5	TRBD2	TGCGCCAGCAGCCAAGACCGCGGGGGGTACCAAGAGACCCAGTACTTC	CASSQDRGGYQETQYF
-	TRBV18	TRBJ1-6	-	TGTGCCAGCTCACCACTTGAAGGGGCCAGGGGAGATTCACCCCTCCACTTT	CASSPLEGARGDSPLHF
-	TRBV4-1	TRBJ1-2	-	TGCGCCAGCAGCCAAGATCGTCAGGGTAGAGCTAACTATGGCTACACCTTC	CASSQDRQGRANYGYTF
once	TRBV2	TRBJ2-7	TRBD1	TGTGCCAGCAGTGTGGACAGGGCCTACGAGCAGTACTTC	CASSVDRAYEQYF
once	TRBV7-2	TRBJ2-7	TRBD1	TGTGCCAGCAGCTTTTCCGGACAGGTATTGGGTTCGCTGTACTTC	CASSFSGQVLGSLYF